The clone carrying this T cell receptor (beta chain) was picked up a small number of times. Its specificity is not known. The CDR3 runs 16 residues. J was trimmed by 0 bases and V by 1 base; bases with no gene match: 5. CDR1 and CDR2 (germline): SGHAT, FQNNGV. The sample is drawn from a study of Graves' ophthalmopathy and Graves' hyperthyroidism. Study details: Ahead of any treatment, peripheral blood was obtained at the initial diagnosis.

Regarding the study as a whole: Among thyroid clonotypes expanded above 0.001 frequency, most also appeared in blood.

The study amplified TCR beta CDR3 regions using RNA transcripts. First-round RT-PCR employed HTBI primers, with a second-round multiplex PCR after it. TCRdb re-called the multiplex PCR reads with MiXCR, one entry per CDR3 protein. The sample holds 660,000 or so distinct CDR3 sequences, more than 40% seen once. The V and J genes are TRBV11-2 and TRBJ2-7; TRBD1 agrees at 8 bases. Material for sequencing was peripheral blood. The clonotype comes from an adult man with Graves' ophthalmopathy. As DNA, the CDR3 is TGTGCCAGCAGCTTAGTCCCTGGACAGGGCTCCTACGAGCAGTACTTC. Encoded protein: CASSLVPGQGSYEQYF.